This record looks at one T cell receptor (beta chain) sequence and its context. Its matching antigen is unknown. Profiled with immunoSEQ multiplex PCR; TCRdb holds only in-frame clones, not every one. The profile shows roughly 150,000 clones, approximately 90% of them singletons. The CDR3 covers 16 residues. The sample belongs to a study of T cell responses to AZD1222 COVID-19 vaccine. About the study: Second-dose intervals near 4 or 12 weeks were combined. Points from the study as a whole: It should be noted that donors were predominantly white British and more often female, and clonal diversity was possibly underestimated. Along spike, vaccine-associated CD4 TCRs were found throughout, with dominance at 160-218 and 743-854. No day 14 peak samples; only post-peak repertoires were characterized.

Sequences were derived from peripheral blood, sampled on day 0 of AZD1222 vaccination. The origin of this receptor is an adult in good health. This chain connects TRBV21-1 to TRBJ2-3; the table names TRBD1, a call not compared with the DNA. TRBV21-1 is a documented pseudogene. CDR3 in DNA: TGTGCCAGCAGCCACCGCAGGGGGGTAAGCACAGATACGCAGTATTTT. Translated, it gives CASSHRRGVSTDTQYF.